The clone carrying this TCR beta chain occurred a few times. Its antigen is not known. These data are taken from a study of T cells in Graves' hyperthyroidism and ophthalmopathy. V lost 8 bases and J 4 bases, leaving 8 bases between the germline ends. CDR3 size: 11 residues. The germline V gene encodes CDR1 ENHRY and CDR2 SYGVKD. Study observations and caveats: Blood also carried most thyroid clonotypes expanded above 0.001. Ophthalmopathy and stable hyperthyroidism were told apart by a 13 V-J model.

Amplified TCR beta CDR3 regions came from RNA transcripts. Carried out on the TCR CDR3, a first-round RT-PCR used the HTBI primer set. Each CDR3 protein is one row after TCRdb ran MiXCR on the multiplex PCR reads. The sample shows fewer than 450,000 distinct CDR3 sequences, 18% of them seen only once. Criteria for exclusion of patients were uncontrolled infection, other autoimmune disease, pregnancy or lactation. This clonotype was obtained from a man between 18 and 29 years old with Graves' ophthalmopathy. Sample: blood. The genes are TRBV10-3 and TRBJ1-2; D call uncertain. DNA of the CDR3: TGTGCCATCCATAACGGCTATGGCTACACCTTC. It is translated as CAIHNGYGYTF.